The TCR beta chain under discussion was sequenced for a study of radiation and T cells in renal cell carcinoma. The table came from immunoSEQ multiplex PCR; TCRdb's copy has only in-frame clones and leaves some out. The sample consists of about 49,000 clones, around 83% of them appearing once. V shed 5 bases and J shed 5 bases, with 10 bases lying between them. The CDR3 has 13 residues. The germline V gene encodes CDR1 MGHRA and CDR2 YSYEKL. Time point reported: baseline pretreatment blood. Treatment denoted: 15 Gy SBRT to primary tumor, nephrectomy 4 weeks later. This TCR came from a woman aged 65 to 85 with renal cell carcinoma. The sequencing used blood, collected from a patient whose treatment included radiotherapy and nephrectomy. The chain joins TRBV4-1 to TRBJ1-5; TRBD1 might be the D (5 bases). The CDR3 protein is CASSGRGDQPQHF. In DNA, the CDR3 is TGCGCCAGCAGCGGTCGAGGGGATCAGCCCCAGCATTTT.